This TCR beta chain is from a study of beta chain features in type 1 diabetes. Sequenced material consisted of expressed TCRB transcripts (all of the isolated RNA was reverse transcribed). The repertoire was sequenced with immunoSEQ multiplex PCR; TCRdb's copy has only in-frame clones and lacks some. The data contain fewer than 150,000 clones, about 7.1% of them singletons. Notes on the study in general: The analysis here could not establish whether HLA type shapes TCRB rearrangement.

Details on this clone: The target antigen is unknown. Relative to the germline gene, one junction end is altered; a read error may explain this.

Based on CD45RO/CCR7/CD25/CD127/CD95/CD27, CD4+ regulatory, stem cell-like memory, naive and central memory cells were sorted. Sorting produced populations that all topped 95% purity. Germline CDR1 SGHVS, CDR2 FNYEAQ. The CDR3 spans 13 residues. Specimen: central memory CD4+ T cells from blood. This TCR derives from a woman in her thirties in good health. The J gene is TRBJ1-5, the V gene TRBV7-6; weak D call: TRBD1 (6 bases). DNA for the CDR3: TGTGTCAGCAGCCTGACAGGAAATCAGCCCCAGCATTTT. Protein: CVSSLTGNQPQHF.